Included here is one T cell receptor (beta chain) sequence, with context. The clone's antigen remains unknown. One base away there is no much larger clone; base qualities are not given. Collaborating institutions collected whole blood in K2EDTA tubes following their own protocols. Collaborator samples were shipped for TCRbeta analysis as frozen whole blood, isolated PBMCs, or DNA extracted from either sample type. V is pared back by 8 bases and J by 0 bases, with 7 bases lying between the germline termini. The CDR3 runs 12 amino acids, cysteine and phenylalanine included. Just CDR3 DNA is preserved here, 36 bases in frame from base 1. This entry comes from a study of blood T cell repertoires in COVID-19 (dated by TCRdb to 2020 to 2021). For context, the study as a whole: Samples covering the acute and convalescent phases of COVID-19 were provided by collaborators in the United States, Italy and Spain. Samples came from the ongoing ImmuneRACE study (first 160 participants) plus 1,254 subjects from 6 global collaborators. The material from the prospective study consisted of cDNA or gDNA derived from T cells, B-cell-depleted T cells, or PBMCs. The dataset comprised deeply sampled blood TCRbeta repertoires from subjects exposed to, actively infected with, or recovered from COVID-19. Where HLA class I and class II types were available, the types were taken from metadata supplied by the sample provider, not from assay-based typing. A freely available public database, intended as a resource for researchers studying the immune response to SARS-CoV-2, is where the repertoires were released. Sample metadata almost always included a de-identified subject ID, COVID-19 status, age in years and sex. Study-wide findings and limitations: How much clinical and demographic metadata was included differed by source and by participant, and the metadata was provided uncurated.

TCRbeta CDR3 regions were amplified from genomic DNA by means of the immunoSEQ Assay, a bias-controlled multiplex PCR. Per the authors' processing: The number of nucleated cells in each sample was estimated by amplification of reference gene primers within the assay. To quantify the absolute abundance of each unique TCRbeta CDR3 rearrangement, sequence reads were collapsed and filtered. For each sample, productive Simpson clonality was calculated by taking the square root of Simpson's diversity index across productive rearrangements. The source is immuneACCESS, and TCRdb retained only in-frame sequences with V and J called. Part of the clones is not carried over; for the studies checked, unresolved V genes explain less than half of this, and the remainder is unexplained. The V and J calls and clone size come from that table; D and trimming were worked out from the DNA. The sample has roughly 56,000 clones on record, more than 75% of them singletons. The leading ten clones occupy about 14% of the sample.

The rearranged segments are TRBV12-3 or TRBV12-4 and TRBJ1-2; no D gene call is confident. This TCR was recovered from a human donor in a cohort sampled during active COVID-19. The sequencing sample was made of peripheral blood. The DNA sequence is as follows: TGTGCCAGCGGTAGAGCTAACTATGGCTACACCTTC. Protein translation: CASGRANYGYTF.